The 14 T cell receptor beta chains given below trace back to one sample, sequenced in a study of chemoradiotherapy in HPV16-positive cancers. The repertoire was sequenced with immunoSEQ multiplex PCR; TCRdb's copy has only in-frame clones and lacks some. This table holds about 3,100 clones, roughly 80% found once. The source was tumor tissue, collected from a patient who underwent chemoradiotherapy. These receptors were obtained from a human donor with HPV-associated anogenital cancer.

V and J are TRBV5-1 and TRBJ1-2; perhaps TRBD1 as D (5 bases). The CDR3 spans 14 residues. Trimming took off 4 bases at V and 6 bases at J, with 16 bases between the two ends. Per germline, CDR1 SGHRS and CDR2 YFSETQ. Here the CDR3 reads CASSLFEGTNGYTF. The CDR3 DNA follows: TGCGCCAGCAGCCTGTTCGAGGGGACGAATGGCTACACCTTC.

This chain joins TRBV7-2 and TRBJ1-1; D remains ambiguous. Looked up from germline, CDR1 is SGHTA and CDR2 is FQGNSA. The CDR3 extends over 16 amino acids. V lost 1 base, J lost 0 bases, and 12 bases lay in between. As DNA, the CDR3 is TGTGCCAGCAGCTTAGGAGTTGGACTCATGAACACTGAAGCTTTCTTT. Amino acid sequence: CASSLGVGLMNTEAFF.

J is TRBJ2-3 and V is TRBV5-6; 7 bases agree with TRBD1. Germline values: CDR1 SGHDT, CDR2 YYEEEE. The CDR3 loop spans 15 amino acids. V lost 4 bases, J lost 6 bases, and 11 bases stayed unmatched. The CDR3 sequence is CASSHGQVNTDTQYF. The CDR3 nucleotides read TGTGCCAGCAGCCATGGACAGGTCAACACGGATACGCAGTATTTT.

V is TRBV27 and J is TRBJ2-1; 11 bases agree with TRBD1. Germline V gene lookup returns CDR1 MNHEY and CDR2 SMNVEV (reference sequence). The CDR3 is made up of 16 amino acids. V trimming: 2 bases; J trimming: 7 bases; junction bases outside the gene matches: 7. CDR3 region: CASSLRGQGVGNEQFF. The CDR3 nucleotides are TGTGCCAGCAGTTTAAGGGGACAGGGGGTTGGGAATGAGCAGTTCTTC.

This clone was picked up one time. The chain carries TRBV4-2 and TRBJ1-5, with 8 positions matching TRBD1. Trimming at V came to 4 bases and at J to 3 bases, leaving 8 bases not matched to a gene. The CDR3 consists of 16 residues. The germline V gene encodes CDR1 LGHNA and CDR2 YNFKEQ. The CDR3 bases are TGTGCCAGCAGCCTCTCGGACAGGGCTAACAATCAGCCCCAGCATTTT. Translation gives CASSLSDRANNQPQHF.

The V gene is TRBV18, the J gene TRBJ1-3, with 8 bases identical to TRBD1. This CDR3 is 15 amino acids long. Germline V CDR1 and CDR2: KGHSH, LQKENI. J lost 3 bases, V lost 3 bases, and 4 bases had no gene match. CDR3 in amino acids: CASSPNRGSGNTIYF. The CDR3 DNA is TGTGCCAGCTCACCGAACAGGGGGAGTGGAAACACCATATATTTT.

This clone was found a few times. The chain carries TRBV14 and TRBJ1-1, with D hard to call. This CDR3 has 14 amino acids. V dropped 2 bases and J dropped 5 bases, with 12 bases sitting between them. From germline, CDR1 is SGHDN and CDR2 FVKESK. CDR3 sequence reads: CASSQYGPSTEAFF. The CDR3 DNA follows: TGTGCCAGCAGCCAATATGGACCCTCAACTGAAGCTTTCTTT.

V and J are TRBV30 and TRBJ1-6, with D unresolved. The CDR3 has 13 amino acids. Trimming pared 3 bases from V and 6 bases from J, leaving 9 bases between. Germline values: CDR1 GTSNPN, CDR2 SVGIG (reference sequence). The CDR3 nucleotides are TGTGCCTGGAGCCTACAGATTAATTCACCCCTCCACTTT. Translating it yields CAWSLQINSPLHF.

The V call is TRBV5-4, the J call TRBJ2-2; D remains unclear. This CDR3 has 15 amino acids. V was trimmed by 0 bases and J by 2 bases, leaving 8 bases between them. Germline V gives CDR1 SGHNT, CDR2 YYREEE (reference sequence). The chain's CDR3 is CASSLGTDNTGELFF. The CDR3 nucleotides read TGTGCCAGCAGCTTGGGGACGGATAACACCGGGGAGCTGTTTTTT.

The chain joins TRBV19 to TRBJ2-5; the D gene is possibly TRBD2 (5 bases). Germline values: CDR1 LNHDA, CDR2 SQIVND (reference sequence). Trimming stripped 5 bases from V and 4 bases from J, with 14 bases between. This CDR3 spans 14 amino acids. The CDR3 bases are TGTGCCAGTAGTGAACAAGGGAGACCAGAGACCCAGTACTTC. As protein: CASSEQGRPETQYF.

V is TRBV4-3 and J is TRBJ2-3; 12 bases align to TRBD1. V shed 0 bases and J 9 bases; nucleotides not matched to a gene: 7. CDR1 LGHNA and CDR2 YSLEER come from the germline V gene. This CDR3 spans 16 amino acids. The CDR3 coding sequence is TGCGCCAGCAGCCAAGATCTGGGACAGGGGGCGTCGACGCAGTATTTT. Its translation is CASSQDLGQGASTQYF.

The rearrangement uses TRBV5-4 and TRBJ2-3; 13 bases fit TRBD2. The CDR3 has 16 residues. In germline, CDR1 is SGHNT, CDR2 YYREEE (reference sequence). V was pared by 3 bases and J by 4 bases, with 5 bases of the junction left unmatched. The CDR3 nucleotides are TGTGCCAGCAGCTACAGGACTAGCGGGAGTGCAGATACGCAGTATTTT. Translation gives CASSYRTSGSADTQYF.

This chain links TRBV6-1 with TRBJ2-3, with D possibly TRBD2 on 6 matching bases. This CDR3 is 15 amino acids long. Deletions cut 2 bases from V and 5 bases from J, with 14 bases between. Germline CDR1 is MNHNS and CDR2 is SASEGT. The CDR3 here is CASSENAGSGDTQYF. In DNA form, the CDR3 reads TGTGCCAGCAGTGAAAATGCGGGGTCGGGAGATACGCAGTATTTT.

The J gene is TRBJ2-1, the V gene TRBV5-5; D is undetermined. Germline loops: CDR1 SGHKS, CDR2 YYEKEE (reference sequence). The length of the CDR3 is 12 residues. Between the trimmed V and J ends, which lost 4 bases and 8 bases, there was a span of 10 bases. CDR3 sequence (DNA): TGTGCCAGCAGCCGGTTTGGAGATGAGCAGTTCTTC. It encodes CASSRFGDEQFF.